The present T cell receptor beta chain was sequenced within a study of T-cell memory formation after mild COVID-19. Regarding the study as a whole: For contracting clones, CD4+ ones sat mainly in CM and EM, CD8+ in EMRA. Clones contracting across day 15 to 85 had a balanced CD4/CD8 profile; later expanding clones leaned CD4+.

Concerning this clonotype itself: Antigen: not known.

This CDR3 contains 14 residues. Unmatched junction bases numbered 3, after V lost 5 bases and J lost 1 base. CDR1 and CDR2 from the germline V gene are SGHVS and FQNEAQ. MiXCR, run by TCRdb on the 5' RACE reads, gives a single entry per CDR3 protein. The data contain 200,000 to 250,000 distinct CDR3 sequences, 9.5% of them singletons. The sequence was obtained from a man aged 18 to 35 who had mild COVID-19 (a few samples of this study predate the infection). Cell type and time point are not known. The sequenced sample consisted of PBMCs or a T cell subset sorted from them (not recorded which). J is TRBJ2-3 and V is TRBV7-8; 7 bases agree with TRBD2. CDR3 bases: TGTGCCAGCAGCGCCCGGGGGGGCACAGATACGCAGTATTTT. This encodes CASSARGGTDTQYF.